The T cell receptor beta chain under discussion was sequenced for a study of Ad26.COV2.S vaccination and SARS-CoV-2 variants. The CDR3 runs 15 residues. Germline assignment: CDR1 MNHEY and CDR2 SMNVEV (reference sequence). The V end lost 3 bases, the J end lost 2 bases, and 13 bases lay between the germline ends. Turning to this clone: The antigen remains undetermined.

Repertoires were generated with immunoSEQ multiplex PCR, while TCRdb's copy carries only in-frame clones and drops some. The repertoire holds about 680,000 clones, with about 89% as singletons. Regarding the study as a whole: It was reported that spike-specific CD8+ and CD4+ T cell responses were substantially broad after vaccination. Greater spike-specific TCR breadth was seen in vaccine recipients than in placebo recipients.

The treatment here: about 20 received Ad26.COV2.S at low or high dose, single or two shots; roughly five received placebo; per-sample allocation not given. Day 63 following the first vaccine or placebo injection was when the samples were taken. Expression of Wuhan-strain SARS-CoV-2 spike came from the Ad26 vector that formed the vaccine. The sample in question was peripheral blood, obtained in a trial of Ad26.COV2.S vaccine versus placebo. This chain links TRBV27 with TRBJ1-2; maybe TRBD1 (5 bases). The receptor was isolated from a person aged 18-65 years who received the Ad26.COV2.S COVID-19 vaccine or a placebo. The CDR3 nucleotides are TGTGCCAGCAGTTTCCGGCAGGGATGGAACTATGGCTACACCTTC. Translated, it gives CASSFRQGWNYGYTF.